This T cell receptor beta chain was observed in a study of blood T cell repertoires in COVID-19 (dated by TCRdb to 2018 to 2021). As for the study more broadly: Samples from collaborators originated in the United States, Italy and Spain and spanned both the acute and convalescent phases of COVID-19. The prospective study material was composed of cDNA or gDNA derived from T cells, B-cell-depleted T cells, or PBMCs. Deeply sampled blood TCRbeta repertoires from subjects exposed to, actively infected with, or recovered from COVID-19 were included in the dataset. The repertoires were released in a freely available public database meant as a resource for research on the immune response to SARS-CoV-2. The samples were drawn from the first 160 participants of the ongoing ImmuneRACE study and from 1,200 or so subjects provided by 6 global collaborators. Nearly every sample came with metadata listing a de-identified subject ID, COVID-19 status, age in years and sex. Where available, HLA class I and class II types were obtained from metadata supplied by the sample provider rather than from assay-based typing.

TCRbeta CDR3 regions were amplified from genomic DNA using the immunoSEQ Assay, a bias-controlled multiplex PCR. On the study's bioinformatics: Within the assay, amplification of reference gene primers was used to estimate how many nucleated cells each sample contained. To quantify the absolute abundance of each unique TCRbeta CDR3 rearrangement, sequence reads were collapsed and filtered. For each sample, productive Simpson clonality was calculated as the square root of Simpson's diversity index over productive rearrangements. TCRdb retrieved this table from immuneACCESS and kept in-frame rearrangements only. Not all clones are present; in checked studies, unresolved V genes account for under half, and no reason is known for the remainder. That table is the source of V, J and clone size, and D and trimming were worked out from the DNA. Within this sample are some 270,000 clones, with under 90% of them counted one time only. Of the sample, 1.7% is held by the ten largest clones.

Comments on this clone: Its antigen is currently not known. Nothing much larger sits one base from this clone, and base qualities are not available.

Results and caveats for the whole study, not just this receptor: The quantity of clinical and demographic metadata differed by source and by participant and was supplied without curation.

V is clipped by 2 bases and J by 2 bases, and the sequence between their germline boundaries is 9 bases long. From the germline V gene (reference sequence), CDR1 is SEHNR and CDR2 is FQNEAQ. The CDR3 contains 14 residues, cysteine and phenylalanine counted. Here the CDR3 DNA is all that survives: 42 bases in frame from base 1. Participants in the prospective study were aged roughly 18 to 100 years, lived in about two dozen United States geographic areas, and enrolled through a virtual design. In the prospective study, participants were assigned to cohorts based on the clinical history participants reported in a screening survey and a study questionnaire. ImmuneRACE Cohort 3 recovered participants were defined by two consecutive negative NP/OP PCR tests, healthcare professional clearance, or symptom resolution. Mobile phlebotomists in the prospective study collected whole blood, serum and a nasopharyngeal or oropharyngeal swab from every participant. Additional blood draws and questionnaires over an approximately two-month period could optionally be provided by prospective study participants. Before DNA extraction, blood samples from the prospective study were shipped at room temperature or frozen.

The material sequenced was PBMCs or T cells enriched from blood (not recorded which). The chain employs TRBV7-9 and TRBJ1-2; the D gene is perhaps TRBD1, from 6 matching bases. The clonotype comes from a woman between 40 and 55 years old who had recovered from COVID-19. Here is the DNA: TGTGCCAGCAGCTTATGGGGACAAAACTATGGCTACACCTTC. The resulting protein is CASSLWGQNYGYTF. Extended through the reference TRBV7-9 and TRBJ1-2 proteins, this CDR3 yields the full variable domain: DTGVSQNPRHKITKRGQNVTFRCDPISEHNRLYWYRQTLGQGPEFLTYFQNEAQLEKSRLLSDRFSAERPKGSFSTLEIQRTEQGDSAMYLCASSLWGQNYGYTFGSGTRLTVV.